Each of the 27 T cell receptor beta chains below was sequenced from the same sample in a study of OX40 agonist ivuxolimab in advanced cancers. Assay: immunoSEQ multiplex PCR; the TCRdb copy retains only in-frame clones and omits some. The data contain over 35,000 clones, approximately 86% of them singletons. The input for sequencing was CD4+ or CD8+ T cells sorted from blood, taken in a trial of the OX40 agonist ivuxolimab. All receptors derive from an adult with an advanced solid tumor such as melanoma, head and neck, liver or kidney cancer.

This sequence joins TRBV6-5 and TRBJ2-1; D is uncertain. This CDR3 region has 11 residues. Germline CDR1 MNHEY, CDR2 SVGAGI. V was shortened by 0 bases and J by 11 bases, with 5 bases between the two germline ends. CDR3: CASSYSGKQFF. CDR3 DNA: TGTGCCAGCAGTTACTCGGGGAAGCAGTTCTTC.

The chain uses TRBV6-1 and TRBJ1-1, with D tentatively TRBD1 (6 bases). V gave up 7 bases and J gave up 4 bases, with 13 bases separating them. CDR1 and CDR2 from the germline V gene are MNHNS and SASEGT. The CDR3 loop spans 13 amino acids. CDR3 loop: CASTMGAGTEAFF. CDR3 DNA sequence: TGTGCCAGCACCATGGGGGCGGGCACTGAAGCTTTCTTT.

The chain couples TRBV4-1 to TRBJ2-1; no clear D. Germline CDR1 MGHRA, CDR2 YSYEKL. This CDR3 is built from 16 residues. Trimming shortened V by 0 bases and J by 3 bases, and 12 bases separated the two germline ends. CDR3 residues: CASSQDLGMVYNEQFF. The CDR3 region has the DNA TGCGCCAGCAGCCAAGATCTGGGGATGGTCTACAATGAGCAGTTCTTC.

CDR3 DNA sequence: TGTGCCAGCAGCTTGGAACAGATTTATGGCTACACCTTC. Its protein is CASSLEQIYGYTF. The chain has TRBV5-4 and TRBJ1-2; no clear D. Germline CDR1 and CDR2: SGHNT and YYREEE (reference sequence). The CDR3 runs 13 residues. V was shortened by 0 bases and J by 5 bases, with 8 bases between the two germline ends.

This sequence joins TRBV2 and TRBJ1-5; D not resolved. Germline V lookup: CDR1 SNHLY, CDR2 FYNNEI. The CDR3 length is 15 residues. The V end lost 7 bases, the J end lost 4 bases, and 17 bases lay between the germline ends. The chain's CDR3 is CASKPNLRENQPQHF. In DNA form, the CDR3 reads TGTGCCAGCAAGCCCAACCTAAGGGAGAATCAGCCCCAGCATTTT. Full variable domain (missing parts from reference TRBV2 and TRBJ1-5): EPEVTQTPSHQVTQMGQEVILRCVPISNHLYFYWYRQILGQKVEFLVSFYNNEISEKSEIFDDQFSVERPDGSNFTLKIRSTKLEDSAMYFCASKPNLRENQPQHFGDGTRLSIL.

V usage is TRBV12-5 and J usage is TRBJ2-7, with TRBD1 matching 10 bases. J gave up 1 base and V 5 bases, and 8 bases lay outside the gene matches. CDR1 LGHNT and CDR2 FRNRAP come from the germline V gene. The CDR3 runs to 16 residues. Here the CDR3 DNA reads TGTGCTAGTGGTACCCCAGGGACAGGGGAATCCTACGAGCAGTACGTC. It specifies CASGTPGTGESYEQYV.

This clone was seen just once. V gene TRBV4-3 combines with J gene TRBJ2-3; D is uncertain. CDR1 and CDR2 from the germline V gene are LGHNA and YSLEER. This CDR3 is built from 15 residues. Trimming shortened V by 0 bases and J by 2 bases, and 9 bases separated the two germline ends. CDR3 nucleotides: TGCGCCAGCAGCCAAGATAAAGGGTTCACAGATACGCAGTATTTT. Translating it yields CASSQDKGFTDTQYF.

This rearrangement joins TRBV7-8 to TRBJ2-5; 8 bases agree with TRBD1. Germline lookup yields CDR1 SGHVS and CDR2 FQNEAQ. CDR3 length: 14 residues. Losses at the gene ends were 7 bases for V and 6 bases for J; bases not matched to a gene: 10. The CDR3 nucleotides read TGTGCCAGCACTGAGGGACAGGCCCTCCAGACCCAGTACTTC. It yields the protein CASTEGQALQTQYF.

V and J are TRBV4-1 and TRBJ2-2; no reliable D call. Trimming removed 0 bases at V and 7 bases at J, with 3 bases between. The CDR3 is 12 residues long. Germline V gene lookup returns CDR1 MGHRA and CDR2 YSYEKL. This chain's CDR3 is CASSQDVGELFF. The DNA for the CDR3 is TGCGCCAGCAGCCAAGATGTCGGGGAGCTGTTTTTT.

The chain has TRBV28 and TRBJ1-5; TRBD1 is a possible D gene (6 bases). The CDR3 is 13 amino acids. Trimming removed 6 bases at V and 6 bases at J, with 12 bases between. Per the germline V gene, CDR1 is MDHEN and CDR2 is SYDVKM. The CDR3 protein is CASSLGGAQPQHF. DNA of the CDR3: TGTGCCAGCAGCTTAGGGGGGGCTCAGCCCCAGCATTTT. Variable domain in full (rest from reference TRBV28 and TRBJ1-5): DVKVTQSSRYLVKRTGEKVFLECVQDMDHENMFWYRQDPGLGLRLIYFSYDVKMKEKGDIPEGYSVSREKKERFSLILESASTNQTSMYLCASSLGGAQPQHFGDGTRLSIL.

This clone was counted only a few times. The chain is built from TRBV27 and TRBJ2-3; 7 bases align to TRBD1. Germline CDR1 MNHEY, CDR2 SMNVEV (reference sequence). Trimming removed 8 bases from V and 0 bases from J; junction bases left unmatched: 8. This CDR3 has 15 amino acids. The CDR3 here is CASGVGTVSTDTQYF. DNA for the CDR3: TGTGCCAGCGGCGTAGGGACAGTTAGCACAGATACGCAGTATTTT.

The V call is TRBV19, the J call TRBJ1-1; tentatively, D is TRBD1 (6 bases). CDR1 and CDR2 from the germline V gene are LNHDA and SQIVND (reference sequence). The CDR3 sequence is 15 residues long. The V end was cut by 4 bases, the J end by 0 bases, with 12 bases between. CDR3 nucleotide sequence: TGTGCCAGTAGTAACGCCCGGGACATGAACACTGAAGCTTTCTTT. It encodes CASSNARDMNTEAFF.

J is TRBJ1-1 and V is TRBV9; D remains unclear. The germline CDR1 and CDR2 sequences are SGDLS and YYNGEE. The CDR3 runs 16 residues. Trimming left V 3 bases short and J 0 bases short, with 15 bases between. The CDR3 here is CASSGGGLYMNTEAFF. The DNA of the CDR3 is TGTGCCAGCAGCGGGGGTGGGCTATATATGAACACTGAAGCTTTCTTT. The variable domain in full, with the rest retrieved from reference TRBV9 and TRBJ1-1, is DSGVTQTPKHLITATGQRVTLRCSPRSGDLSVYWYQQSLDQGLQFLIQYYNGEERAKGNILERFSAQQFPDLHSELNLSSLELGDSALYFCASSGGGLYMNTEAFFGQGTRLTVV.

This chain connects TRBV27 to TRBJ2-1; the D is unclear. V was shortened by 5 bases and J by 0 bases, with 14 bases between the two germline ends. CDR1 and CDR2 from the germline V gene are MNHEY and SMNVEV (reference sequence). CDR3 length: 16 amino acids. The CDR3 region is CASSPVWFSSYNEQFF. CDR3 DNA: TGTGCCAGCAGTCCTGTTTGGTTTAGCTCCTACAATGAGCAGTTCTTC.

This chain uses TRBV2 with TRBJ1-4; 7 bases are shared with TRBD1. Germline V gene data show CDR1 as SNHLY and CDR2 as FYNNEI. V lost 6 bases, J lost 4 bases, and 11 bases stayed unmatched. The length of the CDR3 is 16 residues. CDR3 in amino acids: CASSQPEGQFNEKLFF. The CDR3 DNA is TGTGCCAGCAGCCAGCCCGAGGGACAGTTTAATGAAAAACTGTTTTTT.

The rearrangement links TRBV4-3 to TRBJ2-1, with 7 bases that match TRBD1. Germline CDR1 LGHNA, CDR2 YSLEER. The junction had 0 bases not matched to a gene; V was cut back by 0 bases and J by 1 base. The CDR3 is made up of 15 amino acids. CDR3 sequence: CASSQDRGSYNEQFF. CDR3 sequence (DNA): TGCGCCAGCAGCCAAGACAGGGGGTCCTACAATGAGCAGTTCTTC.

The J gene is TRBJ1-2, the V gene TRBV6-6, with 9 bases matching TRBD1. V shed 5 bases and J 3 bases; nucleotides not matched to a gene: 7. The CDR3 has 15 amino acids. Germline V lookup: CDR1 MNHNY, CDR2 SVGAGI (reference sequence). CDR3 coding DNA: TGTGCCAGCAGTCACGGGGGACAGGGTGACTATGGCTACACCTTC. This translates into CASSHGGQGDYGYTF.

This clone was observed once. The chain has TRBV6-6 and TRBJ2-7, with a weak D call TRBD1 (5 bases). Germline V gene lookup returns CDR1 MNHNY and CDR2 SVGAGI (reference sequence). The CDR3 is 14 amino acids. Between the trimmed V and J ends, which lost 7 bases and 2 bases, there was a span of 15 bases. The CDR3 DNA reads as TGTGCCAGCAACCAGAGGCAGGGAACCTACGAGCAGTACTTC. It is translated as CASNQRQGTYEQYF.

The chain couples TRBV13 to TRBJ2-3; the D call may be TRBD1 or TRBD2 (5 bases each). This CDR3 is built from 14 residues. Trimming removed 3 bases at V and 5 bases at J, with 12 bases between. Germline values: CDR1 PRHDT, CDR2 FYEKMQ (reference sequence). CDR3 sequence reads: CASSLDTEGDTQYF. In DNA, the CDR3 is TGTGCCAGCAGCTTGGACACAGAGGGAGATACGCAGTATTTT.

The chain combines TRBV7-9 with TRBJ1-2; D unclear. Germline CDR1 reads SEHNR; CDR2 reads FQNEAQ (reference sequence). The V end was cut by 1 base, the J end by 1 base, with 10 bases between. This CDR3 has 15 residues. The CDR3 loop is CASSLGHAFNYGYTF. In DNA form, the CDR3 reads TGTGCCAGCAGCTTAGGGCACGCGTTTAACTATGGCTACACCTTC.

This chain links TRBV11-1 with TRBJ2-1, with D perhaps matching TRBD2 (5 bases). The CDR3 runs 18 residues. With 3 bases removed from V and 4 bases from J, the gap between germline ends came to 22 bases. CDR1 is SGHAT, CDR2 FQDESV, per germline (reference sequence). The CDR3 coding sequence is TGTGCCAGCAGCTTTTATACTCTGAGCGGATTTTCATACAATGAGCAGTTCTTC. Protein: CASSFYTLSGFSYNEQFF.

The chain couples TRBV6-1 to TRBJ1-5; D is unclear. The germline V gene has CDR1 MNHNS and CDR2 SASEGT. V lost 5 bases, J lost 0 bases, and 11 bases lay in between. CDR3 length equals 15 residues. The DNA for the CDR3 is TGTGCCAGCAGTTTGACAAGCACTAGCAATCAGCCCCAGCATTTT. Amino acids: CASSLTSTSNQPQHF.

The CDR3 reads CASSLGRTQETQYF. Written as DNA, the CDR3 is TGTGCCAGCAGCTTGGGCAGGACCCAAGAGACCCAGTACTTC. V gene TRBV7-7 combines with J gene TRBJ2-5; D gene ambiguous. Per the germline V gene, CDR1 is SSHAT and CDR2 is FNYEAQ (reference sequence). V was shortened by 3 bases and J by 1 base, with 9 bases between the two germline ends. This CDR3 spans 14 amino acids.

This clone was detected once. The CDR3 DNA reads as TGTGCCAGCAGCCTAGGACAGTTCTCGGGTTCACCCCTCCACTTT. Translating it yields CASSLGQFSGSPLHF. The chain has TRBV7-2 and TRBJ1-6, with a weak D call TRBD1 (6 bases). The CDR3 is 15 amino acids. V was trimmed by 5 bases and J by 9 bases, leaving 17 bases between them. Germline CDR1 is SGHTA and CDR2 is FQGNSA.

The chain links TRBV19 to TRBJ1-1; tentatively, D is TRBD1 (5 bases). Trimming took off 6 bases at V and 5 bases at J, with 10 bases between the two ends. This CDR3 region has 12 residues. CDR1 is LNHDA and CDR2 is SQIVND in the germline V gene (reference sequence). CDR3: CASRLGPTEAFF. Written as DNA, the CDR3 is TGTGCCAGTAGGCTGGGGCCGACTGAAGCTTTCTTT.

V is TRBV4-3 and J is TRBJ2-5; 8 nucleotides agree with TRBD2. With 2 bases clipped from V and 2 bases from J, the junction kept 4 bases outside the gene matches. The CDR3 length is 15 residues. Germline V CDR1 and CDR2: LGHNA, YSLEER. The CDR3 protein is CASSQYTSGQETQYF. The CDR3 bases are TGCGCCAGCAGCCAATATACTAGCGGACAAGAGACCCAGTACTTC.

V usage is TRBV4-3 and J usage is TRBJ1-2; D gene ambiguous. Germline lookup yields CDR1 LGHNA and CDR2 YSLEER. The CDR3 covers 13 residues. The V end was cut by 0 bases, the J end by 4 bases, with 6 bases between. DNA for the CDR3: TGCGCCAGCAGCCAAGATCGGGGCTATGGCTACACCTTC. Translation gives CASSQDRGYGYTF.